The 27 T cell receptor beta chains below all came from one sample that was sequenced in a study of OX40 agonist ivuxolimab in advanced cancers. Generated by immunoSEQ multiplex PCR, the TCRdb table keeps only in-frame clones and is missing some. The sample consists of about 64,000 clones, over 75% of them appearing once. This specimen was CD4+ or CD8+ T cells sorted from blood, taken in a trial of the OX40 agonist ivuxolimab. These TCRs come from an adult with an advanced solid tumor such as melanoma, head and neck, liver or kidney cancer.

V and J are TRBV5-6 and TRBJ2-2; D remains ambiguous. Germline loops: CDR1 SGHDT, CDR2 YYEEEE. The CDR3 is 13 amino acids. V shed 5 bases and J shed 2 bases, with 7 bases lying between them. The CDR3: CASRPVNTGELFF. For the CDR3, the DNA is TGTGCCAGCAGGCCGGTAAACACCGGGGAGCTGTTTTTT.

This clone has just one count. V and J are TRBV29-1 and TRBJ2-7; perhaps TRBD2 as D (6 bases). Trimming removed 1 base at V and 3 bases at J, with 7 bases between. Germline V gives CDR1 SQVTM, CDR2 ANQGSEA. The CDR3 runs 12 residues. In nucleotides, the CDR3 is TGCAGCGTTGAAGGGAGGGACTACGAGCAGTACTTC. Its translation is CSVEGRDYEQYF.

The chain links TRBV25-1 to TRBJ2-1, with 9 bases matching TRBD2. V shed 6 bases, J shed 8 bases, and the junction held 5 bases outside the gene matches. The CDR3 runs to 13 residues. Germline CDR1 and CDR2: MGHDK and SYGVNS. Here the CDR3 reads CASSPSGTHEQFF. CDR3 sequence (DNA): TGTGCCAGCAGCCCTAGCGGGACACATGAGCAGTTCTTC.

The chain joins TRBV7-9 to TRBJ2-3; 8 bases line up with TRBD2. Germline lookup yields CDR1 SEHNR and CDR2 FQNEAQ (reference sequence). J lost 6 bases, V lost 4 bases, and 12 bases had no gene match. The CDR3 has 16 residues. In nucleotides, the CDR3 is TGTGCCAGCAGCTCCATGACTAGCGCGCCTCCGGATACGCAGTATTTT. Amino acid sequence: CASSSMTSAPPDTQYF.

This chain uses TRBV19 with TRBJ1-5; no clear D gene. The V gene lost 2 bases and the J gene lost 7 bases, with 12 bases spanning the gap. The CDR3 consists of 14 residues. In germline, CDR1 is LNHDA, CDR2 SQIVND (reference sequence). For the CDR3, the DNA is TGTGCCAGTAGTATAACGGCCGCTCCCCAGCCCCAGCATTTT. It encodes CASSITAAPQPQHF.

The chain uses TRBV28 and TRBJ2-1, with D possibly TRBD2 on 5 matching bases. The CDR3 extends over 15 amino acids. V gave up 4 bases and J gave up 6 bases, with 16 bases separating them. Germline CDR1 MDHEN, CDR2 SYDVKM. CDR3 sequence reads: CASSYLASGFNEQFF. CDR3 bases: TGTGCCAGCAGTTATCTAGCATCGGGGTTCAATGAGCAGTTCTTC. Variable domain in full (rest from reference TRBV28 and TRBJ2-1): DVKVTQSSRYLVKRTGEKVFLECVQDMDHENMFWYRQDPGLGLRLIYFSYDVKMKEKGDIPEGYSVSREKKERFSLILESASTNQTSMYLCASSYLASGFNEQFFGPGTRLTVL.

Points on this clone: Within the sample, other DNA sequences also encode this same CDR3. This chain links TRBV6-4 with TRBJ2-2; D ambiguous. This CDR3 has 13 residues. V was trimmed by 2 bases and J by 3 bases, leaving 4 bases between them. From germline, CDR1 is MRHNA and CDR2 SNTAGT. Written as DNA, the CDR3 is TGTGCCAGCAGTGACCGATACACCGGGGAGCTGTTTTTT. Translated: CASSDRYTGELFF.

J is TRBJ1-4 and V is TRBV5-1, with D uncertain. Per germline, CDR1 SGHRS and CDR2 YFSETQ. Trimming pared 0 bases from V and 7 bases from J, leaving 10 bases between. This CDR3 region has 14 residues. The CDR3 DNA sequence: TGCGCCAGCAGCTTGGACGGGTTGACTGAAAAACTGTTTTTT. Translating it yields CASSLDGLTEKLFF.

This rearrangement joins TRBV30 to TRBJ1-5; the match to TRBD1 covers 7 bases. This CDR3 region has 14 residues. V lost 5 bases, J lost 1 base, and 5 bases stayed unmatched. Germline CDR1 reads GTSNPN; CDR2 reads SVGIG (reference sequence). The CDR3: CAWGPGQSNQPQHF. The CDR3 DNA reads as TGTGCCTGGGGACCGGGACAGAGCAATCAGCCCCAGCATTTT.

V is TRBV28 and J is TRBJ2-1, with 8 positions matching TRBD2. The CDR3 is 17 amino acids. Losses at the gene ends were 6 bases for V and 3 bases for J; bases not matched to a gene: 13. CDR1 is MDHEN and CDR2 is SYDVKM in the germline V gene. The chain's CDR3 is CASRPATSGANYNEQFF. The CDR3, as DNA: TGTGCCAGCAGGCCTGCCACTAGCGGAGCAAACTACAATGAGCAGTTCTTC.

The CDR3 DNA is TGTGCCAGCAGTTACTCCTCGGCGGGAGGGCCCGATGAGCAGTTCTTC. Residues: CASSYSSAGGPDEQFF. This chain uses TRBV6-5 with TRBJ2-1; TRBD2 matches at 9 bases. Germline CDR1 and CDR2: MNHEY and SVGAGI. After removal of 0 bases from V and 8 bases from J, the junction contained 8 bases not matched to a gene. This CDR3 contains 16 residues.

This chain connects TRBV18 to TRBJ1-2; D possibly corresponds to TRBD1 (6 bases). The CDR3 consists of 15 residues. Germline CDR1 is KGHSH and CDR2 is LQKENI. Trimming shortened V by 5 bases and J by 4 bases, and 17 bases separated the two germline ends. The CDR3 sequence is CASSSSDSIFYGYTF. The CDR3 nucleotides are TGTGCCAGCTCATCCTCGGACAGCATCTTCTATGGCTACACCTTC.

The chain carries TRBV7-9 and TRBJ1-2, with D maybe TRBD1 (6 bases). The CDR3 runs 15 residues. Per germline, CDR1 SEHNR and CDR2 FQNEAQ (reference sequence). V was shortened by 5 bases and J by 6 bases, with 19 bases between the two germline ends. CDR3 DNA sequence: TGTGCCAGCAGCGAAACCAACAGGGAAAGGGATGGCTACACCTTC. Protein sequence: CASSETNRERDGYTF.

This clone turned up a few times. This chain connects TRBV5-1 to TRBJ2-7; possible D gene TRBD1, 6 bases. This CDR3 has 16 amino acids. The V end lost 0 bases, the J end lost 2 bases, and 15 bases lay between the germline ends. CDR1 and CDR2 from the germline V gene are SGHRS and YFSETQ. The CDR3 protein is CASSLDGWGLTYEQYF. The DNA of the CDR3 is TGCGCCAGCAGCTTGGACGGGTGGGGGCTAACCTACGAGCAGTACTTC.

This chain joins TRBV19 and TRBJ2-7; D is undetermined. Germline V lookup: CDR1 LNHDA, CDR2 SQIVND (reference sequence). The V and J ends lost 5 bases and 1 base respectively, with 9 bases between them. The CDR3 extends over 13 amino acids. The CDR3 loop reads CASSWGKSYEQYF. CDR3 coding DNA: TGTGCCAGTAGTTGGGGAAAATCCTACGAGCAGTACTTC.

This clone was detected once. The chain employs TRBV19 and TRBJ1-1, with D possibly being TRBD1 (5 bases). CDR1 and CDR2 (germline): LNHDA, SQIVND (reference sequence). Trimming pared 4 bases from V and 1 base from J, leaving 10 bases between. The length of the CDR3 is 14 residues. In DNA form, the CDR3 reads TGTGCCAGTAGTACCCCCGGGGGGAACACTGAAGCTTTCTTT. Protein: CASSTPGGNTEAFF.

The gene calls are TRBV27 and TRBJ2-1; 10 nucleotides line up with TRBD2. This CDR3 spans 14 amino acids. J gave up 8 bases and V 6 bases, and 7 bases lay outside the gene matches. Per germline, CDR1 MNHEY and CDR2 SMNVEV (reference sequence). CDR3 coding DNA: TGTGCCAGCAGCGGAGCGGGAGGGGTTTATGAGCAGTTCTTC. The encoded protein is CASSGAGGVYEQFF.

The chain joins TRBV27 to TRBJ2-3; D unresolved. The CDR3 contains 13 residues. V dropped 2 bases and J dropped 2 bases, with 5 bases sitting between them. CDR1 MNHEY and CDR2 SMNVEV come from the germline V gene (reference sequence). CDR3 region: CASSLAFTDTQYF. The DNA of the CDR3 is TGTGCCAGCAGTTTAGCGTTCACAGATACGCAGTATTTT.

This clone was observed a handful of times. This sequence joins TRBV19 and TRBJ1-6; D gene uncertain. This CDR3 is 14 amino acids long. Germline CDR1 and CDR2: LNHDA and SQIVND (reference sequence). Trimming pared 7 bases from V and 7 bases from J, leaving 14 bases between. CDR3 nucleotides: TGTGCCAGTACCGCCGCAGCCGCCAATTCACCCCTCCACTTT. Protein product: CASTAAAANSPLHF.

CDR3 amino acids: CASSQGGTGGLGTGELFF. In nucleotides, the CDR3 is TGCGCCAGCAGCCAAGGAGGGACAGGGGGCCTTGGCACCGGGGAGCTGTTTTTT. V usage is TRBV4-1 and J usage is TRBJ2-2; 12 bases agree with TRBD1. From germline, CDR1 is MGHRA and CDR2 YSYEKL. V gave up 1 base and J gave up 4 bases; unmatched junction bases: 7. The CDR3 is 18 amino acids.

J is TRBJ2-2 and V is TRBV7-6; D might be TRBD2 (6 bases). The V gene's germline CDR1 is SGHVS and CDR2 FNYEAQ. This CDR3 comprises 14 residues. V was trimmed by 2 bases and J by 6 bases, leaving 10 bases between them. The chain's CDR3 is CASSLMEGSGELFF. The DNA for the CDR3 is TGTGCCAGCAGCTTAATGGAGGGGTCCGGGGAGCTGTTTTTT. The complete variable domain, with remaining parts taken from reference TRBV7-6 and TRBJ2-2, reads GAGVSQSPRYKVTKRGQDVALRCDPISGHVSLYWYRQALGQGPEFLTYFNYEAQQDKSGLPNDRFSAERPEGSISTLTIQRTEQRDSAMYRCASSLMEGSGELFFGEGSRLTVL.

This chain joins TRBV5-1 and TRBJ2-7; D gene unclear. V was pared by 7 bases and J by 1 base, with 15 bases between. The CDR3 covers 14 residues. From germline, CDR1 is SGHRS and CDR2 YFSETQ. The CDR3 reads CASSAAPGSYEQYF. CDR3 coding DNA: TGCGCCAGCTCGGCAGCACCAGGATCCTACGAGCAGTACTTC.

The chain couples TRBV7-6 to TRBJ1-1; 8 bases are a match to TRBD1. From germline, CDR1 is SGHVS and CDR2 FNYEAQ. Trimming removed 5 bases from V and 11 bases from J; junction bases left unmatched: 7. The CDR3 contains 12 residues. CDR3 sequence reads: CASSEKDRAAFF. Here the CDR3 DNA reads TGTGCCAGCAGCGAGAAGGACAGGGCCGCTTTCTTT.

The chain is built from TRBV27 and TRBJ1-5; possibly TRBD1 for D (5 bases). Deletions cut 2 bases from V and 4 bases from J, with 12 bases between. Germline CDR1 and CDR2: MNHEY and SMNVEV (reference sequence). The CDR3 extends over 15 amino acids. The DNA of the CDR3 is TGTGCCAGCAGTTTAGGAGGGGCCCAGAATCAGCCCCAGCATTTT. It codes for CASSLGGAQNQPQHF.

This chain connects TRBV7-2 to TRBJ1-2, with 11 bases aligning to TRBD1. V trimming: 4 bases; J trimming: 4 bases; junction bases outside the gene matches: 2. Germline V CDR1 and CDR2: SGHTA, FQGNSA. The CDR3 totals 14 residues. The CDR3 reads CASSYGTGGYGYTF. The DNA of the CDR3 is TGTGCCAGCAGCTACGGGACAGGGGGCTATGGCTACACCTTC.

This chain links TRBV19 with TRBJ1-4; tentatively, D is TRBD1 (6 bases). CDR1 LNHDA and CDR2 SQIVND come from the germline V gene (reference sequence). V was pared by 6 bases and J by 7 bases, with 15 bases between. The CDR3 runs 14 residues. This CDR3 is CASRTQGRGEKLFF. CDR3 bases: TGTGCCAGTAGGACACAGGGTAGGGGTGAAAAACTGTTTTTT. Filled out from reference TRBV19 and TRBJ1-4, the complete variable domain reads DGGITQSPKYLFRKEGQNVTLSCEQNLNHDAMYWYRQDPGQGLRLIYYSQIVNDFQKGDIAEGYSVSREKKESFPLTVTSAQKNPTAFYLCASRTQGRGEKLFFGSGTQLSVL.

This sequence joins TRBV30 and TRBJ1-5; D may be TRBD1 (5 bases). This CDR3 comprises 16 residues. Germline V gene sequence: CDR1 GTSNPN, CDR2 SVGIG (reference sequence). V was trimmed by 1 base and J by 11 bases, leaving 24 bases between them. CDR3 loop: CAWSGSGIGGPGAQHF. For the CDR3, the DNA is TGTGCCTGGAGTGGCTCTGGGATCGGGGGTCCTGGAGCCCAGCATTTT.